This T cell receptor (beta chain) was sequenced for a study of T cell responses to AZD1222 COVID-19 vaccine. The germline CDR1 and CDR2 sequences are WNHNN and SYGVQD (reference sequence). The CDR3 length is 14 residues. Trimming took 0 bases from V and 2 from J, leaving 5 bases between them. Some clones are missing from TCRdb's copy, which holds only in-frame ones; the method was immunoSEQ multiplex PCR. The sample contains under 140,000 clones, around 90% of which appear only once. The specimen comprised peripheral blood, sampled 28 days after the second AZD1222 dose. The V gene is TRBV10-1, the J gene TRBJ1-3; no definite D call. The sequence came from an adult who received the AZD1222 COVID-19 vaccine. CDR3 nucleotides: TGCGCCAGCAGTGAGTCGGCGGCTGGAAACACCATATATTTT. This gives the protein CASSESAAGNTIYF.